This T cell receptor (beta chain) was identified in a study of blood T cell repertoires in COVID-19. Study as a whole: The analysed material was cDNA or gDNA that came from T cells, B-cell-depleted T cells, or PBMCs.

This table comes from immunoSEQ multiplex PCR, and its TCRdb copy is limited to in-frame clones, with some not included. The data hold 50,000 to 80,000 clones, with more than 80% observed a single time. Trimming at V came to 0 bases and at J to 2 bases, leaving 9 bases not matched to a gene. The CDR3 extends over 18 amino acids. Germline values: CDR1 ENHRY, CDR2 SYGVKD. This TCR came from an elderly woman with active COVID-19. Sequences were obtained from peripheral blood. This chain links TRBV10-3 with TRBJ2-5, with TRBD1 matching over 10 bases. The CDR3 region is CAISESPPGTGDQETQYF. The CDR3 DNA is TGTGCCATCAGTGAGTCCCCCCCCGGGACAGGGGATCAAGAGACCCAGTACTTC.